Below, 21 T cell receptor beta chains from the same sample are listed, as sequenced in a study of radiotherapy plus CTLA-4 blockade in lung cancer. Here immunoSEQ multiplex PCR was the method, and the copy in TCRdb shows in-frame clones only, minus some. The data contain just under 60,000 clones, approximately 67% of them singletons. Specimen: peripheral blood, collected from a patient treated with radiotherapy plus ipilimumab. Receptor source: a human donor with non-small cell lung cancer whose response to radiotherapy plus ipilimumab could not be evaluated.

This chain connects TRBV5-1 to TRBJ2-5; maybe TRBD2 (6 bases). The CDR3 extends over 15 amino acids. The V end lost 0 bases, the J end lost 2 bases, and 11 bases lay between the germline ends. CDR1 SGHRS and CDR2 YFSETQ come from the germline V gene. CDR3 bases: TGCGCCAGCAGCTTGGTTGGGGACTCTCAAGAGACCCAGTACTTC. This gives the protein CASSLVGDSQETQYF. Using reference TRBV5-1 and TRBJ2-5 for the parts outside the CDR3, the full variable domain is KAGVTQTPRYLIKTRGQQVTLSCSPISGHRSVSWYQQTPGQGLQFLFEYFSETQRNKGNFPGRFSGRQFSNSRSEMNVSTLELGDSALYLCASSLVGDSQETQYFGPGTRLLVL.

The chain joins TRBV21-1 to TRBJ2-1; the DNA was not used to check the table's D call, TRBD2. TRBV21-1 is a documented pseudogene. The CDR3 sequence is 16 residues long. As DNA, the CDR3 is TGTGCCAGCAGGAACCTAGCGGGGGAGAGCTACAATGAGCAGTTCTTC. Protein: CASRNLAGESYNEQFF.

The chain employs TRBV4-2 and TRBJ1-1, with 7 bases lining up with TRBD1. Per the germline V gene, CDR1 is LGHNA and CDR2 is YNFKEQ. The CDR3 covers 14 residues. V lost 2 bases to trimming and J lost 3 bases; unmatched junction nucleotides: 3. The CDR3 spells CASSQTGTDTEAFF. In DNA, the CDR3 is TGTGCCAGCAGCCAAACCGGGACAGACACTGAAGCTTTCTTT.

This rearrangement joins TRBV10-3 to TRBJ2-2; a possible D gene is TRBD2 (5 bases). Trimming took 6 bases from V and 1 from J, leaving 15 bases between them. There are 16 residues in the CDR3. The germline V gene encodes CDR1 ENHRY and CDR2 SYGVKD. CDR3 loop: CAIRGEGPGNTGELFF. The CDR3 DNA follows: TGTGCCATCAGGGGAGAAGGTCCGGGGAACACCGGGGAGCTGTTTTTT.

This clone was seen only a few times. The chain couples TRBV6-5 to TRBJ2-1, with 10 bases that match TRBD2. The CDR3 is made up of 15 amino acids. The V and J ends lost 8 bases and 7 bases, in that order; junction bases with no gene match: 11. CDR1 and CDR2 (germline): MNHEY, SVGAGI. The CDR3 region has the DNA TGTGCCAGCGCCAGAGTAGCGGGAGGAATAAATGAGCAGTTCTTC. Residues: CASARVAGGINEQFF.

The V gene is TRBV29-1, the J gene TRBJ2-3; TRBD2 matches 10 bases. Per germline, CDR1 SQVTM and CDR2 ANQGSEA. V lost 2 bases and J lost 3; bases outside the gene matches: 2. The CDR3 length is 14 residues. This CDR3 is CSVEPGLATDTQYF. CDR3 coding DNA: TGCAGCGTTGAACCGGGACTAGCGACAGATACGCAGTATTTT.

The gene calls are TRBV7-2 and TRBJ1-3; a possible D gene is TRBD1 (5 bases). The germline V and J ends were trimmed by 5 bases and 2 bases, with 19 bases remaining between them. Germline V lookup: CDR1 SGHTA, CDR2 FQGNSA. This CDR3 comprises 17 residues. The CDR3 loop reads CASSPRDGGDTGNTIYF. The DNA of the CDR3 is TGTGCCAGCAGCCCCCGGGACGGGGGGGATACTGGAAACACCATATATTTT.

V and J are TRBV9 and TRBJ1-1; perhaps TRBD1 as D (6 bases). The V and J ends lost 3 bases and 13 bases respectively, with 19 bases between them. The CDR3 runs 13 residues. CDR1 is SGDLS and CDR2 is YYNGEE in the germline V gene. DNA of the CDR3: TGTGCCAGCAGCGGGAACCTGGACAGCGGGGTTTTCTTT. It specifies CASSGNLDSGVFF.

The chain links TRBV7-7 to TRBJ2-5, with TRBD1 matching over 7 bases. The CDR3 is 14 amino acids. With V trimmed by 4 bases and J by 4 bases, 6 bases remained unmatched. Germline assignment: CDR1 SSHAT and CDR2 FNYEAQ (reference sequence). In nucleotides, the CDR3 is TGTGCCAGCAGCTCCGACAGGGTGGCAGAGACCCAGTACTTC. This sequence encodes CASSSDRVAETQYF.

The V call is TRBV15, the J call TRBJ2-3; 11 bases are a match to TRBD1. CDR1 LNHNV and CDR2 YYDKDF come from the germline V gene (reference sequence). V gave up 3 bases and J gave up 3 bases; unmatched junction bases: 2. The CDR3 contains 15 residues. The CDR3 sequence is CATSSGQGATDTQYF. CDR3 in DNA: TGTGCCACCAGCAGTGGACAGGGGGCAACAGATACGCAGTATTTT.

This rearrangement joins TRBV19 to TRBJ1-3, with D possibly being TRBD1 (5 bases). The length of the CDR3 is 14 residues. The germline V gene encodes CDR1 LNHDA and CDR2 SQIVND (reference sequence). Trimming removed 7 bases at V and 3 bases at J, with 13 bases between. The CDR3 is CASTRGDFGNTIYF. For the CDR3, the DNA is TGTGCCAGTACGCGGGGGGACTTTGGAAACACCATATATTTT.

Of note for this clone: The same CDR3 can be traced to other DNA sequences in this sample. V usage is TRBV6-6 and J usage is TRBJ2-7; TRBD1 might be the D (6 bases). The V end was cut by 8 bases, the J end by 4 bases, with 12 bases between. This CDR3 contains 12 residues. Germline V lookup: CDR1 MNHNY, CDR2 SVGAGI (reference sequence). The CDR3 loop reads CASRTASYEQYF. The CDR3 region has the DNA TGTGCCAGCCGGACAGCGTCGTACGAGCAGTACTTC.

The gene calls are TRBV2 and TRBJ2-7; 10 nucleotides agree with TRBD2. J gave up 7 bases and V 4 bases, and 7 bases lay outside the gene matches. Germline V lookup: CDR1 SNHLY, CDR2 FYNNEI. The CDR3 has 14 amino acids. The CDR3 DNA follows: TGTGCCAGCAGTGGGAGCGGGAGGGCTCGGGAGCAGTACTTC. Protein: CASSGSGRAREQYF.

The gene calls are TRBV18 and TRBJ2-3; possible D gene TRBD1, 5 bases. The CDR3 is 16 amino acids. From germline, CDR1 is KGHSH and CDR2 LQKENI. V dropped 1 base and J dropped 2 bases, with 13 bases sitting between them. DNA for the CDR3: TGTGCCAGCTCACCACAGGTTGACAGAGTCACAGATACGCAGTATTTT. Its protein is CASSPQVDRVTDTQYF. Using reference TRBV18 and TRBJ2-3 for the parts outside the CDR3, the full variable domain is NAGVMQNPRHLVRRRGQEARLRCSPMKGHSHVYWYRQLPEEGLKFMVYLQKENIIDESGMPKERFSAEFPKEGPSILRIQQVVRGDSAAYFCASSPQVDRVTDTQYFGPGTRLTVL.

This clone appeared once. V is TRBV5-1 and J is TRBJ2-1; D perhaps matches TRBD1 (6 bases). The CDR3 is made up of 14 amino acids. CDR1 is SGHRS, CDR2 YFSETQ, per germline. Trimming cost V 6 bases and J 2 bases, with 12 bases left between them. The CDR3 DNA sequence: TGCGCCAGCACCCCCTGGGGGCCCTACAATGAGCAGTTCTTC. The encoded protein is CASTPWGPYNEQFF.

A few counts support this clone. V and J are TRBV30 and TRBJ2-6; D uncertain. The CDR3 loop spans 13 amino acids. The ends were cut back, 5 bases at V and 0 bases at J, with 5 bases in the middle. Germline V gene data show CDR1 as GTSNPN and CDR2 as SVGIG (reference sequence). CDR3 coding DNA: TGTGCCTGGGTTAACTCTGGGGCCAACGTCCTGACTTTC. It is translated as CAWVNSGANVLTF.

The chain couples TRBV7-9 to TRBJ2-7; D perhaps matches TRBD1 (5 bases). Germline V gene lookup returns CDR1 SEHNR and CDR2 FQNEAQ (reference sequence). V was trimmed by 7 bases and J by 3 bases, leaving 10 bases between them. The CDR3 consists of 12 residues. In nucleotides, the CDR3 is TGTGCCAGCACCTCGACAGTCTACGAGCAGTACTTC. Translated, it gives CASTSTVYEQYF. The whole variable domain, remainder taken from reference TRBV7-9 and TRBJ2-7, is DTGVSQNPRHKITKRGQNVTFRCDPISEHNRLYWYRQTLGQGPEFLTYFQNEAQLEKSRLLSDRFSAERPKGSFSTLEIQRTEQGDSAMYLCASTSTVYEQYFGPGTRLTVT.

This clone was detected only a few times. One junction end disagrees with the germline gene, perhaps due to a read error. The chain joins TRBV5-4 to TRBJ2-7; TRBD2 matches at 7 bases. The CDR3 contains 16 residues. CDR1 SGHNT and CDR2 YYREEE come from the germline V gene (reference sequence). CDR3 in DNA: TGCGCCAGCAGCCAAGATCTCAGCGGGGCCCCCTACGAGCAGTACTTC. Encoded protein: CASSQDLSGAPYEQYF.

In its sample, this clone was seen a few times. The chain is built from TRBV5-1 and TRBJ2-7, with D tentatively TRBD1 (6 bases). Germline V lookup: CDR1 SGHRS, CDR2 YFSETQ. V lost 0 bases, J lost 0 bases, and 7 bases lay in between. The CDR3 length is 14 residues. The CDR3 loop is CASSLGGHSYEQYF. CDR3 nucleotide sequence: TGCGCCAGCAGCTTGGGGGGACACTCCTACGAGCAGTACTTC.

This clone was seen only once. This chain connects TRBV19 to TRBJ2-3; the D gene is possibly TRBD2 (5 bases). The CDR3 contains 15 residues. Germline CDR1 and CDR2: LNHDA and SQIVND (reference sequence). V lost 4 bases and J lost 4, with 15 bases in between. CDR3 DNA: TGTGCCAGTAGTAACCGAGACTATTCGGCAGATACGCAGTATTTT. Translation gives CASSNRDYSADTQYF.

This rearrangement joins TRBV4-1 to TRBJ2-1; D is perhaps TRBD2 (5 bases). There are 17 residues in the CDR3. V was cut by 1 base and J by 0 bases, with 13 bases left in between. Germline CDR1 is MGHRA and CDR2 is YSYEKL. The CDR3 loop is CASSQGAAASSYNEQFF. DNA for the CDR3: TGCGCCAGCAGCCAAGGAGCAGCGGCCAGCTCCTACAATGAGCAGTTCTTC.